This record covers a single TCR beta chain. This receptor's antigen is unknown. No base-level quality is on record; no much larger clone is a single base apart. The data are from a study of blood T cell repertoires in COVID-19 (dated by TCRdb to 2018 to 2020). With regard to the full study: Collaborator samples came from the United States, Italy and Spain and covered acute and convalescent phases of COVID-19. The prospective study material was composed of cDNA or gDNA derived from T cells, B-cell-depleted T cells, or PBMCs. The dataset comprised deeply sampled blood TCRbeta repertoires from subjects exposed to, actively infected with, or recovered from COVID-19. The repertoires were made available in a free public database intended to serve as a resource for research on the immune response to SARS-CoV-2. Samples were obtained from the ongoing ImmuneRACE study (first 160 participants) and from 1,254 subjects provided by 6 global collaborators. The sample metadata nearly always contained a de-identified subject ID, COVID-19 status, age in years and sex. Where available, HLA class I and class II types were taken from metadata supplied by the sample provider and were not determined by assay-based typing. General study outcomes and caveats: The amount of clinical and demographic metadata varied by source and participant and was provided uncurated.

Another Seattle source contributed samples from volunteer blood donors who had recovered from COVID-19. Each collaborating institution followed its own protocols to collect whole blood in K2EDTA tubes. For TCRbeta analysis, collaborator samples were shipped as frozen whole blood, as isolated PBMCs, or as DNA extracted from either sample type. The CDR3 spans 14 residues, from the cysteine through the phenylalanine. The CDR3 DNA has 42 bases and is translated from base 1. As encoded in the germline V gene, CDR1 is SGHNT while CDR2 is YENEEA. V and J are truncated by 4 bases and 0 bases respectively, leaving an intervening sequence of 8 bases. The immunoSEQ Assay, a bias-controlled multiplex PCR, was used to amplify TCRbeta CDR3 regions from genomic DNA. Regarding the original processing steps: The number of nucleated cells in each sample was estimated by amplification of reference gene primers within the assay. To quantify the absolute abundance of each unique TCRbeta CDR3 rearrangement, sequence reads were collapsed and filtered. For each sample, productive Simpson clonality was calculated as the square root of Simpson's diversity index over productive rearrangements. The clones in this table, taken by TCRdb from immuneACCESS, are in-frame only. Not every clone is retained; where verified, under half of the shortfall comes from an unresolved V gene, and the cause of the rest is unknown. The V and J calls and clone size were taken over from that table, and D and trimming were inferred from the DNA. The sample profile shows about 220,000 clones; more than 75% of them were found once. Jointly, the top ten make up around 2.8% of the sample.

The sequence came from a woman aged 25-40 years who had recovered from COVID-19. The V and J segments used are TRBV11-3 and TRBJ2-3, with the D gene call left open. Material for sequencing was peripheral blood. The CDR3 amino acid sequence is: CASSSSISTDTQYF. The DNA reads as follows: TGTGCCAGCAGCTCCAGTATTAGCACAGATACGCAGTATTTT.